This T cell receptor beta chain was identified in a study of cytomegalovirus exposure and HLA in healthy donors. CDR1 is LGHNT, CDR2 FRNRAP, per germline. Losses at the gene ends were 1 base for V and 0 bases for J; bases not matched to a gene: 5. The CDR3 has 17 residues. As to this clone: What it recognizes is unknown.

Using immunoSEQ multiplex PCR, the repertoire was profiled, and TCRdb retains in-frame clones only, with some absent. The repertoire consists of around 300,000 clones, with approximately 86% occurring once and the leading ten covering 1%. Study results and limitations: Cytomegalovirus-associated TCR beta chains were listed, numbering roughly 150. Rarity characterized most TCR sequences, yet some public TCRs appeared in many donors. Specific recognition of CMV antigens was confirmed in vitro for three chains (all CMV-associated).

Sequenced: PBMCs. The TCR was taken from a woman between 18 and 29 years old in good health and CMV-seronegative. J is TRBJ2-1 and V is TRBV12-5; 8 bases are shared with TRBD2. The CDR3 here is CASGLALAGSSYNEQFF. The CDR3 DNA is TGTGCTAGTGGTTTGGCCCTAGCGGGTAGCTCCTACAATGAGCAGTTCTTC.